One and the same sample provided the 32 T cell receptor beta chains below, sequenced in a study of blood T cell repertoires in COVID-19. TCRdb's table, derived via immunoSEQ multiplex PCR, lists solely in-frame clones and lacks some. This sample carries about 500,000 clones, about 89% of them seen once, and the ten largest clones take less than 9%. The sample taken for sequencing was peripheral blood. These receptors were collected from a woman in her forties or fifties with COVID-19, enrolled during active disease.

CDR3 residues: CASSALVPEKLFF. The DNA of the CDR3 is TGTGCCAGCAGTGCACTCGTCCCTGAAAAACTGTTTTTT. V gene TRBV25-1 combines with J gene TRBJ1-4; D is uncertain. V shed 4 bases and J shed 7 bases, with 10 bases lying between them. Germline V gene lookup returns CDR1 MGHDK and CDR2 SYGVNS. This CDR3 spans 13 amino acids.

The gene calls are TRBV2 and TRBJ1-2, with 8 bases identical to TRBD1. The germline CDR1 and CDR2 sequences are SNHLY and FYNNEI. The CDR3 spans 15 residues. Trimming removed 4 bases from V and 8 bases from J; junction bases left unmatched: 12. CDR3 DNA: TGTGCCAGCAGTGCCGGCAGGGGGCCCGGTAAGGGCTACACCTTC. Residues: CASSAGRGPGKGYTF. The variable domain in full, completed from reference TRBV2 and TRBJ1-2, reads EPEVTQTPSHQVTQMGQEVILRCVPISNHLYFYWYRQILGQKVEFLVSFYNNEISEKSEIFDDQFSVERPDGSNFTLKIRSTKLEDSAMYFCASSAGRGPGKGYTFGSGTRLTVV.

The chain has TRBV19 and TRBJ1-6, with unresolved D. The germline CDR1 and CDR2 sequences are LNHDA and SQIVND (reference sequence). The CDR3 loop spans 11 amino acids. The germline V and J ends were trimmed by 3 bases and 10 bases, with 4 bases remaining between them. CDR3 loop: CASSIRSPLHF. The DNA for the CDR3 is TGTGCCAGTAGTATCAGGTCACCCCTCCACTTT.

The chain carries TRBV10-3 and TRBJ2-7; TRBD2 aligns across 12 bases. Germline V gene sequence: CDR1 ENHRY, CDR2 SYGVKD. This CDR3 comprises 16 residues. V was pared by 5 bases and J by 5 bases, with 10 bases of the junction left unmatched. CDR3 nucleotides: TGTGCCATCAGTAGGCTAGCGGGGGGGCCCAGTAACGAGCAGTACTTC. Translated, it gives CAISRLAGGPSNEQYF.

This chain links TRBV25-1 with TRBJ1-6, with D maybe TRBD1 (6 bases). The CDR3 runs to 10 residues. The V gene lost 10 bases and the J gene lost 16 bases, with 14 bases spanning the gap. Germline V gene lookup returns CDR1 MGHDK and CDR2 SYGVNS. The CDR3 sequence is CATGAGTLHF. For the CDR3, the DNA is TGTGCCACCGGGGCCGGGACACTCCACTTT.

This chain connects TRBV24-1 to TRBJ1-1; TRBD1 is a possible D gene (5 bases). The V gene lost 8 bases and the J gene lost 4 bases, with 13 bases spanning the gap. The germline gives CDR1 KGHDR, CDR2 SFDVKD. The length of the CDR3 is 13 residues. Here the CDR3 DNA reads TGTGCCACCATGAACTCGGGGGGCACTGAAGCTTTCTTT. It is translated as CATMNSGGTEAFF.

This clone occurred a few times. The chain is built from TRBV21-1 and TRBJ1-2; no DNA check was done on the table's D call, TRBD1. TRBV21-1 is a listed pseudogene. This CDR3 is built from 14 residues. The CDR3 DNA is TGTGCCAGCAGCTTCCAAGGGGCTCCTGGGGGCTACACCTTC. Amino acid sequence: CASSFQGAPGGYTF.

The chain is built from TRBV5-4 and TRBJ2-3; no clear D gene. CDR3 size: 12 residues. The V end was cut by 0 bases, the J end by 10 bases, with 9 bases between. Germline V CDR1 and CDR2: SGHNT, YYREEE (reference sequence). The CDR3 loop is CASSLDRLAQYF. DNA for the CDR3: TGTGCCAGCAGCTTGGACAGATTGGCGCAGTATTTT. The variable domain in full, with the rest retrieved from reference TRBV5-4 and TRBJ2-3, is ETGVTQSPTHLIKTRGQQVTLRCSSQSGHNTVSWYQQALGQGPQFIFQYYREEENGRGNFPPRFSGLQFPNYSSELNVNALELDDSALYLCASSLDRLAQYFGPGTRLTVL.

V gene TRBV6-5 combines with J gene TRBJ2-4, with a weak D call TRBD1 (5 bases). The V gene's germline CDR1 is MNHEY and CDR2 SVGAGI. CDR3 length: 15 residues. Trimming removed 5 bases from V and 6 bases from J, with 17 bases in between. CDR3 DNA sequence: TGTGCCAGCAGTATTCAGGGTGGGTTCGGAAACATTCAGTACTTC. Translation gives CASSIQGGFGNIQYF.

The chain employs TRBV5-4 and TRBJ1-1; D might be TRBD1 (5 bases). V gave up 4 bases and J gave up 7 bases, with 23 bases separating them. CDR1 is SGHNT, CDR2 YYREEE, per germline (reference sequence). This CDR3 has 16 amino acids. The CDR3 protein is CASSPPSGLRVNEAFF. The CDR3 coding sequence is TGTGCCAGCAGCCCACCGTCGGGACTCAGAGTTAATGAAGCTTTCTTT. The full variable domain, its missing parts supplied by reference TRBV5-4 and TRBJ1-1, is ETGVTQSPTHLIKTRGQQVTLRCSSQSGHNTVSWYQQALGQGPQFIFQYYREEENGRGNFPPRFSGLQFPNYSSELNVNALELDDSALYLCASSPPSGLRVNEAFFGQGTRLTVV.

The chain employs TRBV15 and TRBJ1-2, with 8 bases that match TRBD1. Looked up from germline, CDR1 is LNHNV and CDR2 is YYDKDF (reference sequence). This CDR3 contains 15 residues. The V gene end was trimmed by 0 bases and the J gene end by 5 bases; junction bases not matched to a gene: 5. CDR3 DNA sequence: TGTGCCACCAGCAGAGAAACAGGGGGAGCGTATGGCTACACCTTC. Translated, it gives CATSRETGGAYGYTF.

The V gene is TRBV12-3 or TRBV12-4, the J gene TRBJ1-5; the D is unclear. Trimming pared 3 bases from V and 7 bases from J, leaving 10 bases between. CDR3 size: 13 residues. This CDR3 is CASSFGRSQPQHF. The CDR3 nucleotides are TGTGCCAGCAGTTTCGGTAGGAGCCAGCCCCAGCATTTT.

The gene calls are TRBV19 and TRBJ1-1, with D perhaps matching TRBD1 (6 bases). Looked up from germline, CDR1 is LNHDA and CDR2 is SQIVND (reference sequence). V was clipped by 7 bases and J by 0 bases, with 15 bases between them. CDR3 length: 15 residues. CDR3 nucleotide sequence: TGTGCCAGTACCTTAGGACAGAGCCTGAACACTGAAGCTTTCTTT. Protein: CASTLGQSLNTEAFF.

The genes are TRBV3-1 (or the pseudogene TRBV3-2) and TRBJ1-4; a possible D gene is TRBD1 (5 bases). In germline, CDR1 is LGHDT, CDR2 YNNKEL (reference sequence). The CDR3 spans 16 residues. The V and J ends lost 4 bases and 0 bases respectively, with 12 bases between them. The CDR3 region is CASSRGVGSTNEKLFF. The CDR3, as DNA: TGTGCCAGCAGCCGGGGGGTCGGATCAACTAATGAAAAACTGTTTTTT.

V gene TRBV3-1 (or the pseudogene TRBV3-2) combines with J gene TRBJ2-5; TRBD2 is a possible D gene (6 bases). The germline V gene encodes CDR1 LGHDT and CDR2 YNNKEL (reference sequence). V was trimmed by 3 bases and J by 5 bases, leaving 7 bases between them. This CDR3 contains 12 residues. The CDR3 spells CASSHGGETQYF. CDR3 DNA sequence: TGTGCCAGCAGCCATGGGGGGGAGACCCAGTACTTC.

This clone was recorded a few times. This chain links TRBV29-1 with TRBJ1-2; 8 nucleotides line up with TRBD1. V shed 1 base, J shed 8 bases, and the junction held 6 bases outside the gene matches. The CDR3 runs 13 residues. Looked up from germline, CDR1 is SQVTM and CDR2 is ANQGSEA. CDR3 nucleotides: TGCAGCGTTGAAGCAGGGGGCGTGGGAGGCTACACCTTC. Its protein product is CSVEAGGVGGYTF.

In its sample, this clone was seen a few times. Different DNA sequences within this sample yield the same CDR3. J is TRBJ2-7 and V is TRBV2; the D gene is possibly TRBD1 (5 bases). V was pared by 6 bases and J by 0 bases, with 6 bases between. The CDR3 loop spans 12 amino acids. Germline V CDR1 and CDR2: SNHLY, FYNNEI. The DNA for the CDR3 is TGTGCCAGCAGGGACACCTCCTACGAGCAGTACTTC. As protein: CASRDTSYEQYF.

The chain recombines TRBV19 with TRBJ2-5; a weak D match, TRBD2 (7 bases). Looked up from germline, CDR1 is LNHDA and CDR2 is SQIVND (reference sequence). Trimming shortened V by 4 bases and J by 4 bases, and 19 bases separated the two germline ends. The CDR3 loop spans 16 amino acids. Here the CDR3 DNA reads TGTGCCAGTAGTAAGGGGGGGCCAAGGGGTCGAGAGACCCAGTACTTC. Protein sequence: CASSKGGPRGRETQYF.

This clone came up once. The V and J genes are TRBV24-1 and TRBJ2-5; TRBD1 matches 7 bases. This CDR3 has 15 residues. Germline V CDR1 and CDR2: KGHDR, SFDVKD. The V gene end was trimmed by 2 bases and the J gene end by 5 bases; junction bases not matched to a gene: 7. This CDR3 is CATSDWGTVDETQYF. Here the CDR3 DNA reads TGTGCCACCAGTGATTGGGGGACAGTGGATGAGACCCAGTACTTC.

V gene TRBV5-6 combines with J gene TRBJ2-7, with 10 nucleotides matching TRBD1. The V segment lost 8 bases and the J segment 4 bases; nucleotides outside the gene matches: 6. Germline V gene sequence: CDR1 SGHDT, CDR2 YYEEEE. The CDR3 loop spans 13 amino acids. The CDR3 nucleotides read TGTGCCAGACCGGGACAGGGGAAATACGAGCAGTACTTC. This translates into CARPGQGKYEQYF.

V is TRBV7-2 and J is TRBJ2-5; 7 positions agree with TRBD2. The trim removed 5 bases at V and 5 bases at J, leaving 8 bases unmatched. This CDR3 region has 14 residues. Looked up from germline, CDR1 is SGHTA and CDR2 is FQGNSA. The CDR3 loop is CASSALLGGETQYF. CDR3 nucleotides: TGTGCCAGCAGCGCCTTGTTGGGGGGGGAGACCCAGTACTTC.

This chain joins TRBV19 and TRBJ1-2, with a possible D match to TRBD1 (6 bases). Trimming shortened V by 7 bases and J by 3 bases, and 15 bases separated the two germline ends. In germline, CDR1 is LNHDA, CDR2 SQIVND (reference sequence). CDR3 size: 14 residues. CDR3 residues: CASTSGGRDYGYTF. CDR3 bases: TGTGCCAGTACCTCTGGGGGCAGAGACTATGGCTACACCTTC.

A few counts support this clone. This chain connects TRBV5-1 to TRBJ1-6; D is ambiguous. Per the germline V gene, CDR1 is SGHRS and CDR2 is YFSETQ. The CDR3 contains 13 residues. The V gene lost 7 bases and the J gene lost 0 bases, with 5 bases spanning the gap. CDR3 amino acids: CASGSSYNSPLHF. The CDR3 nucleotides are TGCGCCAGCGGCAGCTCCTATAATTCACCCCTCCACTTT.

This clone was seen only a few times. This chain links TRBV5-5 with TRBJ1-6; D is uncertain. The ends were cut back, 5 bases at V and 13 bases at J, with 10 bases in the middle. This CDR3 has 11 amino acids. CDR1 is SGHKS, CDR2 YYEKEE, per germline (reference sequence). CDR3 protein: CASRDGGPLHF. The CDR3 DNA sequence: TGTGCCAGCAGGGATGGCGGGCCCCTCCACTTT.

The chain is built from TRBV6-4 and TRBJ1-1; 7 positions agree with TRBD1. The CDR3 loop spans 12 amino acids. CDR1 and CDR2 from the germline V gene are MRHNA and SNTAGT. The V gene end was trimmed by 7 bases and the J gene end by 7 bases; junction bases not matched to a gene: 6. This CDR3 is CASIDRAGEAFF. CDR3 DNA: TGTGCCAGCATCGACAGGGCTGGTGAAGCTTTCTTT.

The chain carries TRBV18 and TRBJ2-2; D remains ambiguous. This CDR3 contains 16 residues. The ends were cut back, 4 bases at V and 0 bases at J, with 12 bases in the middle. Germline V gives CDR1 KGHSH, CDR2 LQKENI. DNA of the CDR3: TGTGCCAGCTCACTTTGGTCAGGATCGAACACCGGGGAGCTGTTTTTT. Encoded protein: CASSLWSGSNTGELFF.

The V gene is TRBV9, the J gene TRBJ2-2; maybe TRBD1 (7 bases). Trimming took off 4 bases at V and 1 base at J, with 17 bases between the two ends. This CDR3 contains 17 residues. The germline CDR1 and CDR2 sequences are SGDLS and YYNGEE. The CDR3 DNA reads as TGTGCCAGCAGCTTGGGGGGACAGAGCTTGAACACCGGGGAGCTGTTTTTT. Translated: CASSLGGQSLNTGELFF.

This chain joins TRBV7-8 and TRBJ2-2; 7 bases map to TRBD1. Trimming took 5 bases from V and 5 from J; bases not matched to a gene: 20. CDR1 and CDR2 from the germline V gene are SGHVS and FQNEAQ. CDR3 size: 19 residues. The chain's CDR3 is CASSPDWSYDRVRTGELFF. The DNA for the CDR3 is TGTGCCAGCAGCCCAGACTGGAGTTACGACAGGGTGCGGACCGGGGAGCTGTTTTTT.

This clone was recorded once. The J gene is TRBJ2-2, the V gene TRBV12-5; TRBD1 aligns across 8 bases. This CDR3 has 15 residues. Losses at the gene ends were 2 bases for V and 8 bases for J; bases not matched to a gene: 7. Germline CDR1 is LGHNT and CDR2 is FRNRAP. The CDR3 region is CASGLSTGGWGELFF. The CDR3 region has the DNA TGTGCTAGTGGTTTGTCAACAGGGGGATGGGGGGAGCTGTTTTTT.

The chain carries TRBV6-1 and TRBJ1-2; D might be TRBD1 (6 bases). This CDR3 spans 17 amino acids. Germline V gene sequence: CDR1 MNHNS, CDR2 SASEGT. V was clipped by 1 base and J by 1 base, with 16 bases between them. Here the CDR3 reads CASSEDAQGLYNYGYTF. For the CDR3, the DNA is TGTGCCAGCAGTGAAGATGCTCAGGGGCTTTATAACTATGGCTACACCTTC.

The rearrangement links TRBV5-1 to TRBJ1-1; D gene uncertain. Germline loops: CDR1 SGHRS, CDR2 YFSETQ. The V end was cut by 1 base, the J end by 2 bases, with 12 bases between. The CDR3 totals 15 residues. This CDR3 is CASSLSPTVNTEAFF. CDR3 sequence (DNA): TGCGCCAGCAGCTTGTCCCCAACTGTTAACACTGAAGCTTTCTTT.

CDR3 bases: TGTGCCAGCAGCCAAGATCCGACTTTGCCTAATGAAAAACTGTTTTTT. Protein: CASSQDPTLPNEKLFF. The chain couples TRBV3-1 (or the pseudogene TRBV3-2) to TRBJ1-4; D not resolved. V was trimmed by 0 bases and J by 3 bases, leaving 11 bases between them. Germline V gene lookup returns CDR1 LGHDT and CDR2 YNNKEL (reference sequence). The CDR3 totals 16 residues.